What follows describes a single T cell receptor beta chain. The sample originates from a study of control samples from healthy donors and cancer patients. CDR3 length equals 15 residues. Germline V CDR1 and CDR2: MNHNY, SVGAGI (reference sequence). J was trimmed by 7 bases and V by 5 bases; bases with no gene match: 13. The assay was immunoSEQ multiplex PCR, and TCRdb's table has in-frame clones only and misses some. This sample has about 80,000 clones, with around nine tenths found just once. Specimen: blood. The origin of this receptor is a woman in her forties or fifties in good health. The rearrangement uses TRBV6-6 and TRBJ1-1; 7 bases map to TRBD1. The CDR3 nucleotides read TGTGCCAGCAGTCAAACACGGACAGGAGGCATTGAAGCTTTCTTT. As protein: CASSQTRTGGIEAFF.